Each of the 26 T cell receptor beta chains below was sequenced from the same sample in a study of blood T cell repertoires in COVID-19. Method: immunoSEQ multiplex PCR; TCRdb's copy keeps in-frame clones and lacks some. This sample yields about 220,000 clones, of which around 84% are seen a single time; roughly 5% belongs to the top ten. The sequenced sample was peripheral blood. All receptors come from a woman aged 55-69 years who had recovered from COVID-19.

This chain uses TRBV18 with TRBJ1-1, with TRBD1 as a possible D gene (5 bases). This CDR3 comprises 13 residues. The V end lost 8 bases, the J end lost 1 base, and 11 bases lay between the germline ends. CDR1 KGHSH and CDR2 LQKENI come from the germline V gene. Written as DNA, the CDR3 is TGTGCCAGCGCTTACCAGGGGAACACTGAAGCTTTCTTT. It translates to CASAYQGNTEAFF.

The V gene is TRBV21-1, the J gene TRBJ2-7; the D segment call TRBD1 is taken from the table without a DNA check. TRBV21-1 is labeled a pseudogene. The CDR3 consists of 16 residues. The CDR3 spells CASSPRLGDGTYEQYF. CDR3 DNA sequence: TGTGCCAGCAGCCCCCGGTTAGGGGATGGGACCTACGAGCAGTACTTC.

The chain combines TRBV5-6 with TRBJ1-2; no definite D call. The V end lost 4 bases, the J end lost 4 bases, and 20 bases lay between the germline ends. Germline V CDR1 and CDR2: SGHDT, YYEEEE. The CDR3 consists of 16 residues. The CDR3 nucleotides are TGTGCCAGCAGCCCGGGGTTGGCGGCCTCGGTCTATGGCTACACCTTC. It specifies CASSPGLAASVYGYTF.

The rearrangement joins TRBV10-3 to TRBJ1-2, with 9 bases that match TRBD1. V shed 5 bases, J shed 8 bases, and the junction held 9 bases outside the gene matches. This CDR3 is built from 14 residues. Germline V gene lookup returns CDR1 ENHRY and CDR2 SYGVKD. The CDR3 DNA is TGTGCCATCAGTATCGACAGGGGGAAGGTGGGCTACACCTTC. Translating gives CAISIDRGKVGYTF.

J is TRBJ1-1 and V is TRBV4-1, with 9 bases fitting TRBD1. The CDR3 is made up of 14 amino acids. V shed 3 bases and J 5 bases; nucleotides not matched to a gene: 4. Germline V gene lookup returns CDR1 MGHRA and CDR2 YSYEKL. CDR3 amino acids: CASSHGTGKTEAFF. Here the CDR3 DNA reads TGCGCCAGCAGCCACGGGACAGGGAAAACTGAAGCTTTCTTT.

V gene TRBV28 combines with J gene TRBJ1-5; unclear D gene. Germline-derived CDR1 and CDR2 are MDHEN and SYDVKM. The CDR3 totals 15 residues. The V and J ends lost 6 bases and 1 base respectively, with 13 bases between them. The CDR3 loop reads CASRAGILSNQPQHF. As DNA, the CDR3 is TGTGCCAGCAGGGCTGGCATTTTGAGCAATCAGCCCCAGCATTTT.

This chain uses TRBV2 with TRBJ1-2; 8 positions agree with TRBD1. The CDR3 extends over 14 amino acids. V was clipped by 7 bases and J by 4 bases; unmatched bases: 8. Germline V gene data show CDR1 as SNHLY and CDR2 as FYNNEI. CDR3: CASTPTGTGYGYTF. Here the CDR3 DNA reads TGTGCCAGCACTCCAACCGGGACAGGCTATGGCTACACCTTC.

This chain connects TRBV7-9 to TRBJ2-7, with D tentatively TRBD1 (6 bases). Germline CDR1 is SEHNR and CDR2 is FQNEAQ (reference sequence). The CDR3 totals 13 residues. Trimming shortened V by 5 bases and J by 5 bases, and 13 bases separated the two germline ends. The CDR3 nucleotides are TGTGCCAGCAGCGTCCCAGGGGTGGACGAGCAGTACTTC. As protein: CASSVPGVDEQYF. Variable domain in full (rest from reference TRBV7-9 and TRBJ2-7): DTGVSQNPRHKITKRGQNVTFRCDPISEHNRLYWYRQTLGQGPEFLTYFQNEAQLEKSRLLSDRFSAERPKGSFSTLEIQRTEQGDSAMYLCASSVPGVDEQYFGPGTRLTVT.

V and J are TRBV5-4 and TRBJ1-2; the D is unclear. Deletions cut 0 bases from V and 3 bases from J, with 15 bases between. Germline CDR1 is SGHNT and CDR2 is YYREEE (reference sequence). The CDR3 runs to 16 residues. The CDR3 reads CASSLETSRTYYGYTF. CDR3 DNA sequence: TGTGCCAGCAGCTTGGAAACCTCCAGGACTTACTATGGCTACACCTTC.

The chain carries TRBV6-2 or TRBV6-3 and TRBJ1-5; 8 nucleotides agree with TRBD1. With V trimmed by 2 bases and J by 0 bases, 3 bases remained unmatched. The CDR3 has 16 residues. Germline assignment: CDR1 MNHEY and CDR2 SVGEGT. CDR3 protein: CASSYKGQASNQPQHF. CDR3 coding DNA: TGTGCCAGCAGTTACAAGGGACAGGCTAGCAATCAGCCCCAGCATTTT.

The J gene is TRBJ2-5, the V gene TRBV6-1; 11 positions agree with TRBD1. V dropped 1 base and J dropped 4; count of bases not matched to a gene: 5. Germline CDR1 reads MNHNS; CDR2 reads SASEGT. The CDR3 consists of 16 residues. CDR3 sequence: CASSEVPGQGGETQYF. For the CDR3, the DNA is TGTGCCAGCAGTGAAGTCCCGGGACAGGGGGGAGAGACCCAGTACTTC.

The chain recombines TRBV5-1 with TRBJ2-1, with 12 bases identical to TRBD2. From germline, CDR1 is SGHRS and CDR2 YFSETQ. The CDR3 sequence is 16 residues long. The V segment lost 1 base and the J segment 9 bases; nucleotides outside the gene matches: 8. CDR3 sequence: CASSLRASGGAGEQFF. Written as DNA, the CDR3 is TGCGCCAGCAGCTTGCGCGCTAGCGGGGGGGCGGGTGAGCAGTTCTTC. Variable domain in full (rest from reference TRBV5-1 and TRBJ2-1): KAGVTQTPRYLIKTRGQQVTLSCSPISGHRSVSWYQQTPGQGLQFLFEYFSETQRNKGNFPGRFSGRQFSNSRSEMNVSTLELGDSALYLCASSLRASGGAGEQFFGPGTRLTVL.

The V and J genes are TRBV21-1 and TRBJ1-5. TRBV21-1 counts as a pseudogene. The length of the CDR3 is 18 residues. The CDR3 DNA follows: TGTGCCAGCAGCGCCCGTCGGGGGGGGGTACGGGGCAATCAGCCCCAGCATTTT. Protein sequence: CASSARRGGVRGNQPQHF.

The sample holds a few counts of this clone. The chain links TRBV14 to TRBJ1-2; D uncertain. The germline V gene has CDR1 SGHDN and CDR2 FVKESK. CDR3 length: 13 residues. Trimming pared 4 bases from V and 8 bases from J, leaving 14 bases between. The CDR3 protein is CASSLSAARGYTF. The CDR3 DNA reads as TGTGCCAGCAGCCTCTCGGCGGCAAGGGGCTACACCTTC.

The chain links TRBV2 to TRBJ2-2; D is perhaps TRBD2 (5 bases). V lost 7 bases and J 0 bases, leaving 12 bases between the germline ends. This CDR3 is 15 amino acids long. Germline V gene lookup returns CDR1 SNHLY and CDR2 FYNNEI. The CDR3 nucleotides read TGTGCCAGCAAAGAGGAGGCACCGAACACCGGGGAGCTGTTTTTT. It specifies CASKEEAPNTGELFF.

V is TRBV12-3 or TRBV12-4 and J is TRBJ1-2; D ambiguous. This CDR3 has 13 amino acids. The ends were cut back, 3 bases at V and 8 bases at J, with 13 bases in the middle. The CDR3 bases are TGTGCCAGCAGTTTTTCACGGGGAGAAGGCTACACCTTC. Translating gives CASSFSRGEGYTF.

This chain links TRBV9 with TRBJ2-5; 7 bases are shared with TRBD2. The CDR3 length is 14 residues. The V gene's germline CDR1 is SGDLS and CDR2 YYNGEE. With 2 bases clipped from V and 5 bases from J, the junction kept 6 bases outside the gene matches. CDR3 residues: CASSVRGGGETQYF. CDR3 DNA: TGTGCCAGCAGCGTCCGTGGGGGAGGGGAGACCCAGTACTTC.

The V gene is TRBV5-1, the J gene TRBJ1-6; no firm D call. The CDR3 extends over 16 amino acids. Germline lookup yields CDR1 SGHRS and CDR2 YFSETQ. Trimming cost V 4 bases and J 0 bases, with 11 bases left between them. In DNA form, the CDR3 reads TGCGCCAGCAGCGCATCGGAGAGCTCCTATAATTCACCCCTCCACTTT. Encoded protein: CASSASESSYNSPLHF.

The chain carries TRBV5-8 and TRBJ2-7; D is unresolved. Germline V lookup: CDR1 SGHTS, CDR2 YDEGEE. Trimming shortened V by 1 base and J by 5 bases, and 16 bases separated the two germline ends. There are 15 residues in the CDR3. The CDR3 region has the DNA TGTGCCAGCAGCTTGTTATACGGCCGAGGTGACGAGCAGTACTTC. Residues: CASSLLYGRGDEQYF. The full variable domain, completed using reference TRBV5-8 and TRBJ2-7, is EAGVTQSPTHLIKTRGQQATLRCSPISGHTSVYWYQQALGLGLQFLLWYDEGEERNRGNFPPRFSGRQFPNYSSELNVNALELEDSALYLCASSLLYGRGDEQYFGPGTRLTVT.

CDR3 in amino acids: CASSSTGSPVEAFF. The CDR3 DNA follows: TGTGCCAGCAGCTCAACAGGATCCCCTGTTGAAGCTTTCTTT. The V gene is TRBV13, the J gene TRBJ1-1; TRBD1 is a possible D gene (5 bases). V lost 4 bases and J lost 7, with 16 bases in between. CDR3 length: 14 residues. CDR1 PRHDT and CDR2 FYEKMQ come from the germline V gene (reference sequence).

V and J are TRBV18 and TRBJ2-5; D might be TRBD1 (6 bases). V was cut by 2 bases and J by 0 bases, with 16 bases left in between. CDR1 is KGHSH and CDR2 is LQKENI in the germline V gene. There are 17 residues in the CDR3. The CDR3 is CASSPIPGTKYQETQYF. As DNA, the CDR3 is TGTGCCAGCTCACCAATTCCAGGGACAAAGTACCAAGAGACCCAGTACTTC.

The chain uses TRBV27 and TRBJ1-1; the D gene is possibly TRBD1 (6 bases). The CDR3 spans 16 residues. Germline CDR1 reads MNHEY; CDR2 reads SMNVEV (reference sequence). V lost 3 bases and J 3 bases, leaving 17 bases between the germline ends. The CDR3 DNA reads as TGTGCCAGCAGTTTGAGAGGGGGTCGGGTGGACACTGAAGCTTTCTTT. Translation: CASSLRGGRVDTEAFF.

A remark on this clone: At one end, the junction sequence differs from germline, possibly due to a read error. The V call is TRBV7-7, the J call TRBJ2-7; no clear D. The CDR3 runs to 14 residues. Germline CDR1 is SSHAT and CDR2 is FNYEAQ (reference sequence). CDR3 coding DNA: TGTGCTAGCAGCTTGGCTGCCTTCTCCTACGAGCAGTACTTC. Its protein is CASSLAAFSYEQYF.

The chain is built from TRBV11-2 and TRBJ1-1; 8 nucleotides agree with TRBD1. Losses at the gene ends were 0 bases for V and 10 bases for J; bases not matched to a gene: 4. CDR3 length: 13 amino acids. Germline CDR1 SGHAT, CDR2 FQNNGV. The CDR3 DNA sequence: TGTGCCAGCAGCTTAGATCTTGACAGGGGAGCTTTCTTT. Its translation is CASSLDLDRGAFF.

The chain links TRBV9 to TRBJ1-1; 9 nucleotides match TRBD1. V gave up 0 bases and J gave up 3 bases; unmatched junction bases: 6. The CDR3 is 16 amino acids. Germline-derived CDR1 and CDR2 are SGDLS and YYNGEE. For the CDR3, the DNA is TGTGCCAGCAGCGTAGAAGGGACAGGGCCGCACACTGAAGCTTTCTTT. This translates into CASSVEGTGPHTEAFF.

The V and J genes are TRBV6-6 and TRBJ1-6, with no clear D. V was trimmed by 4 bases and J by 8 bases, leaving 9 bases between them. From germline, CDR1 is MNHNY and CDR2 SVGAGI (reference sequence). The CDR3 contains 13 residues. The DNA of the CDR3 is TGTGCCAGCAGTTCTCCTGAGGATTCACCCCTCCACTTT. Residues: CASSSPEDSPLHF.